These 12 T cell receptor beta chains were sequenced from one sample in a study of blood T cell repertoires in COVID-19. Clones were read by immunoSEQ multiplex PCR, and TCRdb kept only the in-frame ones, dropping some. In the table there are more than 120,000 clones, around nine tenths of which are singletons. Sample: peripheral blood. The receptors stem from a woman between 45 and 60 years old with active or convalescent COVID-19.

This chain uses TRBV7-3 with TRBJ2-5, with TRBD2 identical over 10 bases. The CDR3 sequence is 13 residues long. J gave up 7 bases and V 5 bases, and 4 bases lay outside the gene matches. Germline loops: CDR1 SGHTA, CDR2 FQGTGA. CDR3 region: CASSLAGEGTQYF. For the CDR3, the DNA is TGTGCCAGCAGCCTAGCGGGGGAAGGGACCCAGTACTTC.

The V gene is TRBV2, the J gene TRBJ1-5; 12 nucleotides line up with TRBD1. This CDR3 spans 14 amino acids. From germline, CDR1 is SNHLY and CDR2 FYNNEI. Trimming removed 10 bases from V and 7 bases from J; junction bases left unmatched: 8. Here the CDR3 reads CATRGQGAGQPQHF. The CDR3 coding sequence is TGTGCCACCAGGGGACAGGGGGCAGGGCAGCCCCAGCATTTT.

The chain has TRBV7-9 and TRBJ1-2; D is unresolved. This CDR3 has 12 amino acids. V lost 1 base, J lost 6 bases, and 6 bases lay in between. Germline V gives CDR1 SEHNR, CDR2 FQNEAQ (reference sequence). Written as DNA, the CDR3 is TGTGCCAGCAGCTTAGGCGGGAATGGCTACACCTTC. Amino acids: CASSLGGNGYTF.

This clone was seen a handful of times. The chain uses TRBV5-1 and TRBJ1-4; maybe TRBD1 (6 bases). Trimming left V 4 bases short and J 4 bases short, with 14 bases between. CDR1 is SGHRS, CDR2 YFSETQ, per germline. The CDR3 length is 15 residues. The CDR3 protein is CASSPGQLDNEKLFF. Here the CDR3 DNA reads TGCGCCAGCAGCCCCGGACAGCTAGATAATGAAAAACTGTTTTTT.

The chain combines TRBV9 with TRBJ2-7; 10 bases fit TRBD2. Germline V lookup: CDR1 SGDLS, CDR2 YYNGEE. The CDR3 has 14 amino acids. J gave up 3 bases and V 5 bases, and 5 bases lay outside the gene matches. The CDR3 sequence is CASSTLAGDYEQYF. CDR3 DNA: TGTGCCAGCAGTACTCTAGCGGGGGACTACGAGCAGTACTTC.

The V call is TRBV19, the J call TRBJ1-2; D uncertain. Germline V CDR1 and CDR2: LNHDA, SQIVND (reference sequence). V was clipped by 7 bases and J by 6 bases, with 18 bases between them. CDR3 size: 14 residues. The CDR3 nucleotides are TGTGCCAGTACGGAGCGGACCCCTAAGGATGGCTACACCTTC. Its protein product is CASTERTPKDGYTF.

The rearrangement links TRBV4-1 to TRBJ2-1; 8 bases line up with TRBD2. CDR3 length: 16 amino acids. In germline, CDR1 is MGHRA, CDR2 YSYEKL. Trimming at V came to 3 bases and at J to 6 bases, leaving 10 bases not matched to a gene. The CDR3 spells CASSHDPGGGRNEQFF. The CDR3 bases are TGCGCCAGCAGCCACGACCCGGGGGGGGGCCGCAATGAGCAGTTCTTC.

The V gene is TRBV6-6, the J gene TRBJ2-1; no clear D. V was trimmed by 2 bases and J by 0 bases, leaving 8 bases between them. This CDR3 spans 15 amino acids. CDR1 and CDR2 from the germline V gene are MNHNY and SVGAGI (reference sequence). The CDR3 sequence: CASSYGVSSYNEQFF. The CDR3, as DNA: TGTGCCAGCAGTTACGGAGTTAGCTCCTACAATGAGCAGTTCTTC.

The rearrangement links TRBV24-1 to TRBJ2-5, with 10 bases lining up with TRBD1. The CDR3 spans 16 residues. In germline, CDR1 is KGHDR, CDR2 SFDVKD. The J segment lost 4 bases and the V segment lost 4 bases, leaving 8 bases of the junction unmatched. This chain's CDR3 is CATSDHRQGAGETQYF. CDR3 bases: TGTGCCACCAGTGACCACCGACAGGGGGCGGGAGAGACCCAGTACTTC.

The V gene is TRBV6-2 or TRBV6-3, the J gene TRBJ1-2; 9 positions agree with TRBD1. CDR1 is MNHEY, CDR2 SVGEGT, per germline. The CDR3 has 14 amino acids. V was pared by 5 bases and J by 4 bases, with 5 bases of the junction left unmatched. Here the CDR3 reads CASSITGGSYGYTF. CDR3 coding DNA: TGTGCCAGCAGTATAACAGGGGGCAGCTATGGCTACACCTTC.

The J gene is TRBJ2-5, the V gene TRBV7-2; TRBD2 is a possible D gene (6 bases). Trimming stripped 6 bases from V and 2 bases from J, with 10 bases between. Germline V lookup: CDR1 SGHTA, CDR2 FQGNSA. This CDR3 region has 13 residues. CDR3 protein: CASRRGTQETQYF. CDR3 nucleotide sequence: TGTGCCAGCAGACGCGGGACTCAAGAGACCCAGTACTTC.

The chain recombines TRBV7-2 with TRBJ1-1; D is unclear. The CDR3 spans 12 residues. V lost 1 base, J lost 12 bases, and 12 bases lay in between. In germline, CDR1 is SGHTA, CDR2 FQGNSA. The CDR3, as DNA: TGTGCCAGCAGCTTAGTCGGGATCGAGACTTTCTTT. The encoded protein is CASSLVGIETFF.